This record looks at one T cell receptor (beta chain) sequence and its context. Its antigen is unknown. The data were taken from a study of blood T cells in healthy people across ages. At the level of the study: Per two T cells, about one barcoded beta molecule was captured through template switching. Study outcomes and limitations: Both higher diversity and more naive CD4+ cells marked long-lived donors when set against aged donors.

The study drew donors from healthy Caucasian individuals in Russia aged roughly 6 to 90. Total RNA was isolated from each sample in quantities of at least 6 micrograms. CDR1 is LGHNT, CDR2 FRNRAP, per germline. V gave up 7 bases and J gave up 0 bases, with 10 bases separating them. This CDR3 comprises 13 residues. Using a J-beta primer mix together with a sample-barcoded 5' primer, a second PCR was run for roughly 6 to 11 cycles. In TCRdb, the 5' RACE reads were re-called with MiXCR into one record per CDR3 protein. The sample includes around 1,100,000 distinct CDR3 sequences, less than 45% of them seen just once.

This clonotype was obtained from a man younger than 35 in good health. The sample was blood. J is TRBJ2-7 and V is TRBV12-5, with D possibly matching TRBD2 (5 bases). The CDR3 DNA reads as TGTGCTAGTGCCTCGGAGGCCTCCTACGAGCAGTACTTC. Translation: CASASEASYEQYF.